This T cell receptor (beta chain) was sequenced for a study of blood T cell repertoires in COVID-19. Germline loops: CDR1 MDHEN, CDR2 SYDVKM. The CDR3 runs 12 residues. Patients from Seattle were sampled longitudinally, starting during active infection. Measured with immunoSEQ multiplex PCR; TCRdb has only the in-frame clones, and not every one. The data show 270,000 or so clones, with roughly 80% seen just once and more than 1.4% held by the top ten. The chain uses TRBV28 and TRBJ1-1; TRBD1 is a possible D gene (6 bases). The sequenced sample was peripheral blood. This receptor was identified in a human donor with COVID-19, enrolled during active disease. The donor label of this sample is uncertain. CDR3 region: CAYRAPGTEAFF. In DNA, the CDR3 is TGTGCTTACAGGGCGCCGGGCACTGAAGCTTTCTTT.